The 14 T cell receptor beta chains below all came from one sample that was sequenced in a study of T cell responses to AZD1222 COVID-19 vaccine. Repertoires were generated with immunoSEQ multiplex PCR, while TCRdb's copy carries only in-frame clones and drops some. The sample lists tens of thousands of clones, approximately 87% seen once, with 7% in the top ten. This material consisted of peripheral blood, taken on day 0 of AZD1222 vaccination. The origin of the receptors is an adult in good health.

The chain carries TRBV7-2 and TRBJ2-5, with unresolved D. Germline V gene sequence: CDR1 SGHTA, CDR2 FQGNSA. CDR3 length equals 12 residues. V lost 5 bases and J 6 bases, leaving 10 bases between the germline ends. The CDR3 coding sequence is TGTGCCAGCAGCCCTGTGACCAAGACCCAGTACTTC. Its translation is CASSPVTKTQYF.

Here the CDR3 reads CATSEWTSSGANVLTF. As DNA, the CDR3 is TGTGCCACCAGTGAGTGGACCTCCTCTGGGGCCAACGTCCTGACTTTC. The chain recombines TRBV24-1 with TRBJ2-6; D unclear. Between the trimmed V and J ends, which lost 4 bases and 0 bases, there was a span of 9 bases. The CDR3 totals 16 residues. Germline loops: CDR1 KGHDR, CDR2 SFDVKD.

The V gene is TRBV6-1, the J gene TRBJ1-4; D gene uncertain. This CDR3 is built from 14 residues. Germline assignment: CDR1 MNHNS and CDR2 SASEGT. Deletions cut 3 bases from V and 8 bases from J, with 13 bases between. The CDR3 loop reads CASSEVAQIEKLFF. The CDR3 DNA is TGTGCCAGCAGTGAGGTTGCACAGATCGAAAAACTGTTTTTT.

The V call is TRBV15, the J call TRBJ2-1; 7 nucleotides align to TRBD2. Germline assignment: CDR1 LNHNV and CDR2 YYDKDF (reference sequence). This CDR3 is 14 amino acids long. V shed 1 base, J shed 12 bases, and the junction held 9 bases outside the gene matches. Written as DNA, the CDR3 is TGTGCCACCAGCAGAGTCGAGGCGGGAGAGGGGCAGTTCTTC. Amino acids: CATSRVEAGEGQFF.

This clone was found once. The V gene is TRBV5-5, the J gene TRBJ2-5, with 8 bases identical to TRBD2. The CDR3 contains 16 residues. Germline-derived CDR1 and CDR2 are SGHKS and YYEKEE (reference sequence). V lost 3 bases, J lost 2 bases, and 9 bases stayed unmatched. In DNA form, the CDR3 reads TGTGCCAGCAGCTGGGCGCCGGGGGGGTTACAAGAGACCCAGTACTTC. It specifies CASSWAPGGLQETQYF.

The sample holds one count of this clone. The rearrangement links TRBV28 to TRBJ1-2, with D uncertain. Trimming pared 3 bases from V and 6 bases from J, leaving 14 bases between. Germline loops: CDR1 MDHEN, CDR2 SYDVKM. This CDR3 has 14 amino acids. CDR3 amino acids: CASSLGRIFDGYTF. DNA of the CDR3: TGTGCCAGCAGTTTGGGCAGGATCTTCGATGGCTACACCTTC.

The rearrangement links TRBV27 to TRBJ2-2; 8 bases map to TRBD1. V lost 3 bases and J lost 6; bases outside the gene matches: 9. The CDR3 sequence is 16 residues long. CDR1 and CDR2 (germline): MNHEY, SMNVEV (reference sequence). In DNA form, the CDR3 reads TGTGCCAGCAGTTTTGCCGGACAGGGACCCCCCGGGGAGCTGTTTTTT. It is translated as CASSFAGQGPPGELFF.

The chain carries TRBV28 and TRBJ1-5, with D unclear. From germline, CDR1 is MDHEN and CDR2 SYDVKM. The CDR3 consists of 15 residues. Between the trimmed V and J ends, which lost 2 bases and 0 bases, there was a span of 8 bases. CDR3 protein: CASSLSVYSNQPQHF. The CDR3, as DNA: TGTGCCAGCAGTTTAAGCGTATATAGCAATCAGCCCCAGCATTTT.

This chain uses TRBV4-1 with TRBJ2-7; 8 bases are a match to TRBD1. The germline gives CDR1 MGHRA, CDR2 YSYEKL. Trimming at V came to 2 bases and at J to 3 bases, leaving 3 bases not matched to a gene. The CDR3 is 14 amino acids. For the CDR3, the DNA is TGCGCCAGCAGCCAACCAGGGGGCAGCTACGAGCAGTACTTC. The encoded protein is CASSQPGGSYEQYF.

The rearrangement uses TRBV24-1 and TRBJ2-1, with D possibly TRBD2 on 5 matching bases. This CDR3 region has 16 residues. CDR1 and CDR2 (germline): KGHDR, SFDVKD. V gave up 1 base and J gave up 3 bases, with 12 bases separating them. CDR3 in DNA: TGTGCCACCAGTGATTTTGCGCGGGCGGGCTACAATGAGCAGTTCTTC. Amino acid sequence: CATSDFARAGYNEQFF.

The rearrangement links TRBV9 to TRBJ1-1; D perhaps matches TRBD1 (6 bases). The CDR3 totals 15 residues. From germline, CDR1 is SGDLS and CDR2 YYNGEE. Trimming shortened V by 0 bases and J by 3 bases, and 12 bases separated the two germline ends. The CDR3 DNA follows: TGTGCCAGCAGCGTAGTCGGGGGCGTGGACACTGAAGCTTTCTTT. It specifies CASSVVGGVDTEAFF.

The chain couples TRBV30 to TRBJ2-1; D is perhaps TRBD2 (5 bases). The CDR3 runs to 12 residues. The germline V gene has CDR1 GTSNPN and CDR2 SVGIG (reference sequence). V was pared by 0 bases and J by 10 bases, with 10 bases between. The CDR3 is CAWSVRGGEQFF. The CDR3 coding sequence is TGTGCCTGGAGTGTACGCGGCGGGGAGCAGTTCTTC.

The chain links TRBV2 to TRBJ2-7; D is uncertain. Germline-derived CDR1 and CDR2 are SNHLY and FYNNEI. The CDR3 is 12 amino acids. Trimming pared 6 bases from V and 2 bases from J, leaving 8 bases between. CDR3 nucleotide sequence: TGTGCCAGCAGGGATGAAACCTACGAGCAGTACTTC. This gives the protein CASRDETYEQYF.

The chain employs TRBV7-2 and TRBJ1-3; D is undetermined. This CDR3 is built from 13 residues. Germline V lookup: CDR1 SGHTA, CDR2 FQGNSA. Between the trimmed V and J ends, which lost 4 bases and 2 bases, there was a span of 6 bases. CDR3 DNA: TGTGCCAGCAGCTCAACCCCTGGAAACACCATATATTTT. Translated: CASSSTPGNTIYF.